These 24 T cell receptor beta chains were sequenced from one sample in a study of T cells in Graves' hyperthyroidism and ophthalmopathy. Authors of the study amplified TCR beta CDR3 regions from RNA transcripts. HTBI primers drove first-round RT-PCR of the TCR CDR3. From the multiplex PCR reads, TCRdb called clonotypes with MiXCR, one entry per CDR3 protein. The sample yields hundreds of thousands of distinct CDR3 sequences, just under 45% seen once. Sequencing used peripheral blood or thyroid tissue (not recorded which). These receptors all come from an adult man with Graves' disease, either hyperthyroidism or ophthalmopathy (not recorded which).

The chain joins TRBV7-2 to TRBJ1-6, with D possibly being TRBD1 (6 bases). Trimming pared 5 bases from V and 6 bases from J, leaving 14 bases between. The CDR3 extends over 15 amino acids. Germline V gene lookup returns CDR1 SGHTA and CDR2 FQGNSA. The CDR3 nucleotides read TGTGCCAGCAGCACATTACAGGGAGTTAATTCACCCCTCCACTTT. Its translation: CASSTLQGVNSPLHF.

In its sample, this clonotype was seen a few times. The chain couples TRBV6-5 to TRBJ2-5, with D possibly being TRBD1 (5 bases). Trimming shortened V by 6 bases and J by 2 bases, and 13 bases separated the two germline ends. Germline CDR1 and CDR2: MNHEY and SVGAGI. The CDR3 loop spans 14 amino acids. Written as DNA, the CDR3 is TGTGCCAGCAGCCCGACAGTAAGACAAGAGACCCAGTACTTC. Protein product: CASSPTVRQETQYF.

This chain joins TRBV24-1 and TRBJ1-2; tentatively, D is TRBD1 (6 bases). Germline V gives CDR1 KGHDR, CDR2 SFDVKD. The V and J ends lost 4 bases and 8 bases respectively, with 22 bases between them. The CDR3 runs to 16 residues. For the CDR3, the DNA is TGTGCCACCAGTGAGACGGGACACAGAACACGGGGCGGCTACACCTTC. Translated: CATSETGHRTRGGYTF.

J is TRBJ1-4 and V is TRBV25-1, with 7 positions matching TRBD1. Losses at the gene ends were 7 bases for V and 0 bases for J; bases not matched to a gene: 23. The CDR3 consists of 21 residues. The germline gives CDR1 MGHDK, CDR2 SYGVNS. CDR3 in DNA: TGTGCCAGCATTGACCCCGACCCGGGACAGCATTACCATGCAACTAATGAAAAACTGTTTTTT. It yields the protein CASIDPDPGQHYHATNEKLFF.

A few counts support this clonotype. The V and J genes are TRBV6-1 and TRBJ1-6; the D is unclear. The CDR3 sequence is 14 residues long. Germline V gene sequence: CDR1 MNHNS, CDR2 SASEGT. The germline V and J ends were trimmed by 3 bases and 6 bases, with 9 bases remaining between them. CDR3 nucleotide sequence: TGTGCCAGCAGTGACAGCAGTACTAATTCACCCCTCCACTTT. Its translation: CASSDSSTNSPLHF.

This clonotype appeared a few times. V usage is TRBV7-2 and J usage is TRBJ1-2; 7 bases map to TRBD1. Germline V gives CDR1 SGHTA, CDR2 FQGNSA. The J segment lost 4 bases and the V segment lost 5 bases, leaving 13 bases of the junction unmatched. The CDR3 spans 16 residues. The CDR3 reads CASSQDRDRKTYGYTF. DNA for the CDR3: TGTGCCAGCAGCCAAGATAGGGACAGAAAAACCTATGGCTACACCTTC.

This clonotype was picked up a small number of times. The chain is built from TRBV2 and TRBJ1-2; tentative D call: TRBD1 (5 bases). CDR1 is SNHLY and CDR2 is FYNNEI in the germline V gene. The CDR3 spans 14 residues. V was shortened by 1 base and J by 0 bases, with 6 bases between the two germline ends. The CDR3, as DNA: TGTGCCAGCAGTGAAGACAGGACTAACTATGGCTACACCTTC. Protein product: CASSEDRTNYGYTF.

This clonotype showed up just a few times. V usage is TRBV2 and J usage is TRBJ2-7; 7 nucleotides match TRBD2. The CDR3 runs 12 residues. Trimming removed 7 bases from V and 11 bases from J; junction bases left unmatched: 11. CDR1 is SNHLY and CDR2 is FYNNEI in the germline V gene. The CDR3 protein is CASTRDGAGEYF. The CDR3 nucleotides read TGTGCCAGCACCCGGGACGGCGCGGGAGAGTACTTC.

The DNA for the CDR3 is TGTGCTAGGACTAGCGGGGTAGTTGGGGCCAACGTCCTGACTTTC. Protein product: CARTSGVVGANVLTF. J is TRBJ2-6 and V is TRBV25-1; 12 bases match TRBD2. The CDR3 consists of 15 residues. CDR1 is MGHDK and CDR2 is SYGVNS in the germline V gene.

This clonotype has more than one count but fewer than ten. The gene calls are TRBV19 and TRBJ2-5, with 10 bases fitting TRBD1. Germline V gene data show CDR1 as LNHDA and CDR2 as SQIVND (reference sequence). V dropped 6 bases and J dropped 5; count of bases not matched to a gene: 9. The CDR3 runs 15 residues. Here the CDR3 DNA reads TGTGCCAGTAGCCCAACGATGGGACAGGGGGAGACCCAGTACTTC. Translating it yields CASSPTMGQGETQYF.

This clonotype has a handful of counts. This chain links TRBV19 with TRBJ2-7, with TRBD1 as a possible D gene (6 bases). In germline, CDR1 is LNHDA, CDR2 SQIVND (reference sequence). V lost 6 bases and J 3 bases, leaving 15 bases between the germline ends. The CDR3 runs to 14 residues. The CDR3 loop is CASSLLPDSYEQYF. In DNA form, the CDR3 reads TGTGCCAGTAGCCTCCTGCCGGACAGCTACGAGCAGTACTTC.

This clonotype was seen at least ten times. CDR3 in amino acids: CASSNTGSGGYTF. In nucleotides, the CDR3 is TGTGCCAGCAGTAATACAGGGTCGGGCGGCTACACCTTC. This sequence joins TRBV25-1 and TRBJ1-2; D perhaps matches TRBD1 (6 bases). V was clipped by 5 bases and J by 8 bases, with 15 bases between them. From germline, CDR1 is MGHDK and CDR2 SYGVNS. CDR3 length equals 13 residues.

This clonotype was counted many times. V and J are TRBV7-8 and TRBJ1-2; D not resolved. The CDR3 runs 13 residues. V was trimmed by 3 bases and J by 5 bases, leaving 10 bases between them. Per germline, CDR1 SGHVS and CDR2 FQNEAQ. In nucleotides, the CDR3 is TGTGCCAGCAGCTTTCGGCTAGGGTATGGCTACACCTTC. Its translation: CASSFRLGYGYTF.

With regard to this clonotype: The DNA is left out, because the CDR3 cannot be placed on it with certainty; the CDR3 is given as TCRdb lists it. The gene calls are TRBV2 and TRBJ2-7; the D segment call TRBD1 is taken from the table without a DNA check. Germline CDR1 is SNHLY and CDR2 is FYNNEI. A total of 17 residues make up the CDR3, ends included. The CDR3 loop reads CASSADSPLHFGNEQYF.

This clonotype has a single count. V gene TRBV2 combines with J gene TRBJ1-2; D gene unclear. Germline CDR1 is SNHLY and CDR2 is FYNNEI. CDR3 length: 12 residues. V was clipped by 8 bases and J by 6 bases, with 13 bases between them. The CDR3 is CASAWVLDGYTF. The CDR3 DNA follows: TGTGCCAGCGCGTGGGTCCTTGATGGCTACACCTTC.

This clonotype was detected ten times or more. The chain is built from TRBV20-1 and TRBJ2-7, with TRBD2 matching 8 bases. Germline loops: CDR1 DFQATT, CDR2 SNEGSKA (reference sequence). V dropped 6 bases and J dropped 0; count of bases not matched to a gene: 4. The CDR3 spans 13 residues. CDR3 loop: CSASSGSSYEQYF. CDR3 bases: TGCAGTGCCAGCAGCGGGAGCTCCTACGAGCAGTACTTC.

In its sample, this clonotype was seen a few times. One end of the junction fails to match germline, which may point to a read error. The chain uses TRBV20-1 and TRBJ1-2; D remains unclear. Germline assignment: CDR1 DFQATT and CDR2 SNEGSKA (reference sequence). This CDR3 contains 14 residues. The CDR3 protein is CSAGETSGDYGYTF. CDR3 DNA sequence: TGCAGTGCTGGAGAGACGTCAGGAGACTATGGCTACACCTTC.

This chain joins TRBV11-1 and TRBJ1-5, with TRBD1 identical over 9 bases. With V trimmed by 11 bases and J by 3 bases, 11 bases remained unmatched. This CDR3 comprises 15 residues. CDR1 SGHAT and CDR2 FQDESV come from the germline V gene (reference sequence). Here the CDR3 reads CAWSGTGRFNQPQHF. CDR3 in DNA: TGTGCCTGGAGTGGGACAGGGAGGTTCAATCAGCCCCAGCATTTT.

CDR3: CASSPMPRGRLDSPLHF. Here the CDR3 DNA reads TGTGCCAGCAGCCCTATGCCAAGGGGGCGACTGGATTCACCCCTCCACTTT. V usage is TRBV6-5 and J usage is TRBJ1-6; 7 bases match TRBD1. CDR1 is MNHEY and CDR2 is SVGAGI in the germline V gene. V shed 6 bases and J 8 bases; nucleotides not matched to a gene: 16. There are 17 residues in the CDR3.

About this clonotype itself: The junction departs from the called germline gene at one end, perhaps through a read error. V and J are TRBV10-3 and TRBJ1-4; 9 bases map to TRBD1. CDR3 length: 14 amino acids. Germline V CDR1 and CDR2: ENHRY, SYGVKD. The CDR3: CASSPWDRDGKLFF. DNA of the CDR3: TGTGCCAGCAGTCCCTGGGACAGGGACGGAAAACTGTTTTTT.

The V call is TRBV7-2, the J call TRBJ1-2, with TRBD1 matching 7 bases. This CDR3 comprises 14 residues. CDR1 and CDR2 (germline): SGHTA, FQGNSA. J was trimmed by 4 bases and V by 5 bases; bases with no gene match: 7. CDR3 in DNA: TGTGCCAGCAGCGGGACAGCCCCCGGCTATGGCTACACCTTC. It codes for CASSGTAPGYGYTF.

V and J are TRBV10-3 and TRBJ2-7, with 9 bases identical to TRBD1. The CDR3 runs to 14 residues. V lost 11 bases to trimming and J lost 3 bases; unmatched junction nucleotides: 11. Germline V CDR1 and CDR2: ENHRY, SYGVKD. The CDR3 DNA reads TGTGCCGTCCGTACCGGGACAGGGAACTACGAGCAGTACTTC. Protein sequence: CAVRTGTGNYEQYF.

This clonotype came up many times. The chain has TRBV13 and TRBJ1-2; possibly TRBD1 for D (5 bases). Trimming left V 0 bases short and J 6 bases short, with 8 bases between. CDR3 size: 13 residues. CDR1 is PRHDT, CDR2 FYEKMQ, per germline (reference sequence). The CDR3 is CASSLGGADGYTF. CDR3 coding DNA: TGTGCCAGCAGCTTAGGTGGGGCGGATGGCTACACCTTC.

This clonotype showed up many times. The chain has TRBV14 and TRBJ1-1, with 9 nucleotides matching TRBD1. This CDR3 contains 15 residues. The germline V gene has CDR1 SGHDN and CDR2 FVKESK. With V trimmed by 4 bases and J by 4 bases, 7 bases remained unmatched. The CDR3 reads CASSPGTGFGTEAFF. The CDR3 coding sequence is TGTGCCAGCAGCCCCGGGACAGGGTTCGGCACTGAAGCTTTCTTT.